This T cell receptor beta chain was retrieved from a study of T-cell reconstitution after alpha-beta-depleted transplantation in children. Findings and limits, study-wide: Reportedly, roughly two months post-transplant, alpha-beta T cells arose from several hundred expanded graft clones.

About this clonotype itself: Its antigen remains unknown.

Unique molecular identifiers were used to barcode this TCRbeta library. TCRdb used MiXCR to reprocess the PCR reads, holding one entry per CDR3 protein. The sample yields a few hundred thousand distinct CDR3 sequences, approximately 23% seen once. The germline CDR1 and CDR2 sequences are WSHSY and SAAADI. This CDR3 spans 13 amino acids. V shed 7 bases and J 6 bases; nucleotides not matched to a gene: 5. The starting material was PBMCs, mostly from graft donor cells, obtained 180 days after TCRalphabeta/CD19-depleted stem cell transplant. The chain employs TRBV10-2 and TRBJ1-5; 8 bases map to TRBD1. The receptor comes from a male patient younger than 18 who had a stem cell transplant for acute lymphoblastic leukemia, so the T cells may come from the graft donor. DNA of the CDR3: TGCGCCAGCACCCAGGGGGCAAGTCAGCCCCAGCATTTT. This sequence encodes CASTQGASQPQHF.